This T cell receptor beta chain was profiled in a study of PD-L1 blockade in urothelial cancer listed by TCRdb under 2017. Context from the whole study: Therapy was started in the mid-2010s for all patients, and atezolizumab 1,200 mg was administered intravenously every 3 weeks. About 90% of the roughly 29 patients were identified as males with urothelial cancer of bladder origin, and a prior smoking history was reported by 18 of 29 patients. An ECOG performance status of 0 or 1 was recorded for the patients, and 0 to 3 prior chemotherapy regimens had been received by the patients. Blood samples were analyzed 3 weeks after the start of treatment (second dose) and 6 weeks after the start of treatment. Blood samples gave median yields of 141,255 T cells and tens of thousands of unique TCRs, along with a median clonality of roughly 0.08. Somatic, immune and clinical correlates of response to PD-L1 blockade with atezolizumab in urothelial cancer were the focus of an exploratory multi-omic analysis. Pretreatment tumor samples, along with matched peripheral blood serially collected before and after atezolizumab treatment, were subjected to TCR sequencing. Durable clinical benefit was defined as progression-free survival longer than 6 months, and TCR features were also tested against progression-free and overall survival. Whole exome sequencing and RNA sequencing of pretreatment tumors were performed alongside TCR sequencing in the same patients. Durable clinical benefit was achieved by nine patients but not by the remaining 20. Approximately 30 patients had pretreatment blood TCR-seq, about 24 had at least one posttreatment blood collection, and about 24 had tumor TCR-seq. On the study overall, not on this receptor specifically: Among patients with durable benefit, tumor-associated TCR clones showed greater expansion in peripheral blood 3 weeks after treatment started (n = 22, p = 0.022). Because of the small sample size (n ≈ 27) and the many exploratory analyses performed, the results are intended to be regarded as hypothesis-generating. A pretreatment peripheral blood TCR clonality below the median was linked to improved progression-free and overall survival.

This specimen's time point label, per the study, means: peripheral blood 6 weeks after treatment start. The cohort comprised fewer than 35 patients with locally advanced or metastatic urothelial carcinoma treated at Memorial Sloan Kettering on a trial protocol. Peripheral blood mononuclear cells were collected pretreatment and during treatment, with between 1 and 8 total time points per patient. The Qiagen DNeasy Blood extraction kit was used to purify genomic DNA from total PBMCs and tumor samples. PBMCs were collected pretreatment and during treatment, and were isolated and stored as previously described. Trimming takes 7 bases off V and 2 bases off J; junction bases not matched to a gene: 15. CDR1 and CDR2 (MNHEY, SMNVEV) derive from the germline V gene (reference sequence). Including cysteine and phenylalanine, the CDR3 has 18 amino acids. Only CDR3 DNA remains: 54 bases, in frame from the first base.

To estimate absolute template abundance from read counts, synthetic TCR analog templates were spiked into each PCR. The immunoSEQ assay was used to amplify TCRbeta CDR3 regions from genomic DNA with bias-controlled V and J gene primers. Rearranged TCRbeta segments were sequenced at approximately 20X coverage. Per the authors' processing: Sequencing errors were corrected by clustering and CDR3s were annotated against IMGT to assign V, D and J genes. Downstream analyses used only productive TCRbeta rearrangements and left out out-of-frame or stop-codon sequences. Clonality was computed as one minus Shannon entropy normalized by the log of the number of unique productive sequences. Clones differing between time points or between blood and tumor were identified using Fisher's exact test with Benjamini-Hochberg correction, with an adjusted p below 0.01 applied as the threshold. This is the immuneACCESS table as TCRdb keeps it, with only in-frame sequences that have V and J called. A part of the clones is gone; compared with another copy, unresolved V genes explain less than half, and the rest is unexplained. The DNA gave D and trimming, while V, J and clone size come from that table. This sample lists approximately 47,000 clones; around 80% were detected once. The ten largest clones capture approximately 10% of the sample.

There are a few counts of this clone. What this receptor recognizes is not known. No clone much larger than this one lies a single base away; base qualities are absent. The sequence is built from TRBV27 and TRBJ2-3; 10 middle bases align to TRBD1. This receptor was identified in a man in his sixties or seventies with urothelial cancer. This specimen was PBMCs, taken around atezolizumab (anti-PD-L1) treatment. The DNA sequence follows: TGTGCCAGCAACCCATCCGGGACAGGGGTCGTAATCACAGATACGCAGTATTTT. Its coded protein is CASNPSGTGVVITDTQYF.